This T cell receptor beta chain was captured in a study of blood T cell repertoires in COVID-19. Study background: Samples representing acute and convalescent COVID-19 were sourced from the United States, Italy and Spain. Sources were T cells, B-cell-depleted T cells, or PBMCs; the material itself was cDNA or gDNA.

Source study methods: How many nucleated cells were present was estimated from reference gene primer amplification. Assay used: immunoSEQ multiplex PCR; TCRdb lists only in-frame clones, some missing. From that table come the V and J calls and clone size; the DNA was used to work out D and trimming. The sample contains about 50,000 clones, 85% to 95% of which appear only once. Trimming at V came to 11 bases and at J to 9 bases, leaving 20 bases not matched to a gene. The CDR3 is 16 residues long. This clone is a singleton in its sample. The chain joins TRBV23-1 to TRBJ2-5; TRBD2 matches 11 bases. TRBV23-1 is given ORF status, its function remaining uncertain. The sample taken for sequencing was peripheral blood. The TCR was taken from a man aged 50-60 years with active COVID-19. The CDR3 coding sequence is TGCGCCTATGGGGCTAGCGGGGGGCCTGACGCCGGTTCCCAGTACTTC. Residues: CAYGASGGPDAGSQYF.